Below are 13 T cell receptor beta chains sequenced from a single sample in a study of OX40 agonist ivuxolimab in advanced cancers. Library preparation used the immunoSEQ multiplex PCR assay. The immuneACCESS repertoire file appears here via TCRdb, limited to in-frame rearrangements. These files lack a portion of the clones; in checked studies, under half of the deficit traces to unresolved V genes, and the cause of the others is not known. The sample table shows about 45,000 clones, and approximately 91% are seen once. The ten largest make up 19% of the sample. This material consisted of CD4+ or CD8+ T cells sorted from blood, taken in a trial of the OX40 agonist ivuxolimab. Receptors originate from an adult with an advanced solid tumor such as melanoma, head and neck, liver or kidney cancer.

V and J are TRBV4-2 and TRBJ2-1, with D possibly TRBD1 on 5 matching bases. With 1 base removed from V and 2 bases from J, the gap between germline ends came to 12 bases. The CDR3 sequence is 16 residues long. Germline CDR1 and CDR2: LGHNA and YNFKEQ. The CDR3 spells CASSQGPQVTYNEQFF. The CDR3 DNA is TGTGCCAGCAGCCAAGGGCCACAGGTGACCTACAATGAGCAGTTCTTC.

The gene calls are TRBV5-1 and TRBJ1-3, with TRBD1 as a possible D gene (5 bases). Trimming left V 8 bases short and J 4 bases short, with 19 bases between. Germline assignment: CDR1 SGHRS and CDR2 YFSETQ. This CDR3 spans 15 amino acids. CDR3 in DNA: TGCGCCAGTCGTCCCTCGGGAGGGGCAGGAAACACCATATATTTT. Protein: CASRPSGGAGNTIYF.

Comments on this clone: A junction end diverges from the germline sequence, so it may reflect a read error. V is TRBV7-9 and J is TRBJ2-7, with D perhaps TRBD2 (5 bases). Germline V gene sequence: CDR1 SEHNR, CDR2 FQNEAQ (reference sequence). This CDR3 contains 12 residues. In nucleotides, the CDR3 is TGTGCCAGCAGCTTAGGAAAAGCGGCTGCCACCTTC. Amino acids: CASSLGKAAATF.

Only a few counts were recorded for this clone. Other DNA sequences in the same sample also yield this CDR3. The gene calls are TRBV5-4 and TRBJ2-7, with 7 bases fitting TRBD1. Germline CDR1 is SGHNT and CDR2 is YYREEE (reference sequence). The CDR3 has 15 amino acids. J gave up 3 bases and V 4 bases, and 10 bases lay outside the gene matches. The CDR3 reads CASSLGRQGNYEQYF. The CDR3 nucleotides read TGTGCCAGCAGCCTGGGGAGACAGGGCAACTACGAGCAGTACTTC.

The chain joins TRBV19 to TRBJ1-1, with 8 nucleotides matching TRBD1. CDR3 length equals 15 residues. CDR1 is LNHDA and CDR2 is SQIVND in the germline V gene (reference sequence). V was pared by 6 bases and J by 1 base, with 7 bases of the junction left unmatched. The CDR3 DNA reads TGTGCCAGTAGATGGGGCCAGGGGGCGAACACTGAAGCTTTCTTT. It codes for CASRWGQGANTEAFF.

The chain links TRBV7-9 to TRBJ2-3, with 7 bases fitting TRBD1. V shed 5 bases and J 3 bases; nucleotides not matched to a gene: 2. The CDR3 is made up of 13 amino acids. Germline CDR1 reads SEHNR; CDR2 reads FQNEAQ (reference sequence). This CDR3 reads CASSTQGTDTQYF. CDR3 DNA: TGTGCCAGCAGCACACAGGGGACAGATACGCAGTATTTT.

V and J are TRBV28 and TRBJ1-2; D perhaps matches TRBD1 (6 bases). Germline V gene data show CDR1 as MDHEN and CDR2 as SYDVKM. The CDR3 contains 13 residues. The V gene lost 5 bases and the J gene lost 4 bases, with 11 bases spanning the gap. CDR3 in DNA: TGTGCCAGCAGTCAGCGGGACACCTATGGCTACACCTTC. Its translation is CASSQRDTYGYTF.

The V and J genes are TRBV7-9 and TRBJ2-2; D is undetermined. Germline V gene lookup returns CDR1 SEHNR and CDR2 FQNEAQ (reference sequence). The CDR3 covers 15 residues. V lost 4 bases and J lost 4, with 13 bases in between. CDR3 sequence reads: CASSSDASTTGELFF. CDR3 nucleotides: TGTGCCAGCAGCTCAGACGCCTCCACCACCGGGGAGCTGTTTTTT.

V and J are TRBV19 and TRBJ2-3; perhaps TRBD2 as D (5 bases). Germline values: CDR1 LNHDA, CDR2 SQIVND (reference sequence). CDR3 length: 14 residues. V lost 2 bases, J lost 8 bases, and 14 bases lay in between. This chain's CDR3 is CASSIFEGWGTQYF. The CDR3 region has the DNA TGTGCCAGTAGTATATTTGAGGGATGGGGTACGCAGTATTTT. Looking up the rest from reference TRBV19 and TRBJ2-3 gives the full variable domain: DGGITQSPKYLFRKEGQNVTLSCEQNLNHDAMYWYRQDPGQGLRLIYYSQIVNDFQKGDIAEGYSVSREKKESFPLTVTSAQKNPTAFYLCASSIFEGWGTQYFGPGTRLTVL.

The rearrangement uses TRBV6-5 and TRBJ2-7; no clear D gene. Trimming removed 5 bases at V and 1 base at J, with 9 bases between. The germline V gene has CDR1 MNHEY and CDR2 SVGAGI. The CDR3 is made up of 13 amino acids. The CDR3 region is CASSDPGSYEQYF. The CDR3 DNA reads as TGTGCCAGCAGTGATCCCGGTTCCTACGAGCAGTACTTC.

This chain uses TRBV7-9 with TRBJ1-5; TRBD1 is a possible D gene (5 bases). CDR1 SEHNR and CDR2 FQNEAQ come from the germline V gene (reference sequence). V lost 2 bases to trimming and J lost 7 bases, with 12 bases between them. The CDR3 covers 14 residues. Written as DNA, the CDR3 is TGTGCCAGCAGCTTATCAGGGCTCAGCCAGCCCCAGCATTTT. This encodes CASSLSGLSQPQHF.

This chain uses TRBV4-1 with TRBJ1-1, with D hard to call. Trimming removed 1 base at V and 4 bases at J, with 10 bases between. This CDR3 contains 14 residues. Germline V lookup: CDR1 MGHRA, CDR2 YSYEKL. The chain's CDR3 is CASSQGGAVTEAFF. CDR3 DNA sequence: TGCGCCAGCAGCCAAGGTGGAGCGGTCACTGAAGCTTTCTTT.

This sequence joins TRBV28 and TRBJ2-5, with TRBD1 as a possible D gene (6 bases). The V gene's germline CDR1 is MDHEN and CDR2 SYDVKM. The CDR3 contains 15 residues. V dropped 2 bases and J dropped 0 bases, with 10 bases sitting between them. CDR3: CASSLLGQYQETQYF. CDR3 bases: TGTGCCAGCAGTTTACTTGGACAGTACCAAGAGACCCAGTACTTC.